Sequencing of this T cell receptor beta chain was carried out in a study of Tregs in tolerant kidney transplant recipients (dated by TCRdb to about 2019). Concerning the study at large: Related donors were used in the transplants with nonmyeloablative bone marrow transplantation, and mixed chimerism was transient in the human trials. Before combined kidney and bone marrow transplantation, this study identified donor-specific regulatory T cells using TCRbeta sequencing and then followed those same cells after transplant. General study outcomes and caveats: Because the study included only a small number of patients, the results must be confirmed in larger populations and under other immunosuppression protocols. Because the PCR primers were changed over time for some patients, nucleotide-level comparison could not be performed across the samples from those patients. Expanding Tregs with activated donor B cells appeared to identify the most biologically relevant and donor-specific TCRbeta repertoire. Biological reproducibility was not directly addressed, though technical replication error appeared minimal. In tolerant patients, the expansion of donor-specific Tregs was greater than global Treg expansion, suggesting that the expansion was antigen-driven rather than nonspecific.

In the paper's terms, the time point label means: blood sample drawn before combined kidney and bone marrow transplant. Unstimulated Tregs (CD4+CD25+CD127-), CD4+ non-Tregs (CD4+CD25-), CD4 and CD8 cells were FACS-sorted from thawed PBMCs. The patients were 4 recipients of combined kidney and bone marrow transplants from the ITN036ST trial, and samples were available only for these trial subjects. Healthy control blood was processed by Ficoll density gradient to PBMCs and cryopreserved; patient PBMCs were collected before and after transplant. This clone was counted a few times. What this receptor recognizes is not known. Base qualities are not at hand, and no much larger clone is one base apart. A distance of 11 bases separates the germline ends of V and J, which lose 5 bases and 0 bases respectively. The germline V gene encodes CDR1 SNHLY and CDR2 FYNNEI. The CDR3 numbers 15 residues from cysteine through phenylalanine. The read is trimmed to its CDR3 DNA, 45 bases read in frame from base 1.

For TCRbeta CDR3 sequencing, genomic DNA from the sorted cells was extracted using the QIAGEN DNeasy Blood and Tissue Kit. Through immunoSEQ, high-throughput TCRbeta CDR3 sequencing was done commercially, including PCR amplification with internal controls and bias correction. In the source study's methods: Unique productive TCRbeta sequences were defined by CDR3 nucleotide sequence where primers matched, and otherwise by CDR3 amino acid sequence together with Vbeta and Jbeta genes. To correct sorting error, sequences shared between sorted populations at a frequency ratio of 2:1 or less were removed; the rest were assigned to the higher population. Donor-reactive sequences were defined as at least 5-fold expanded in CFSE-low cells versus unstimulated cells, with frequency of at least 0.01% in CFSE-low cells. Jensen-Shannon divergence, calculated on the top 100 TCRbeta sequences ranked by frequency, was used to quantify repertoire divergence. For samples with multiple sequencing runs, sorting error was corrected in each run separately before the runs were combined. Entries here come from immuneACCESS through TCRdb and include only in-frame sequences with V and J called. Some clones fail to appear in such tables; in the studies checked, an unresolved V gene covers under half of the shortfall, and the cause of the remainder is unknown. V and J calls plus clone size are reproduced from that table; the DNA served to infer D and trimming. The sample table contains about 69,000 clones; only one count was recorded for around nine tenths of them. Approximately 0.4% of the sample goes to the ten largest clones.

The sample here was CD4+ T cells from blood, taken before the transplant. Here the chain combines TRBV2 and TRBJ1-5; too little of a D gene remains to name it. This sequence originates from a human donor who received a combined kidney and bone marrow transplant. The CDR3 protein: CASSNDNNSNQPQHF. The nucleotide sequence reads TGTGCCAGCAGTAACGACAATAATAGCAATCAGCCCCAGCATTTT.